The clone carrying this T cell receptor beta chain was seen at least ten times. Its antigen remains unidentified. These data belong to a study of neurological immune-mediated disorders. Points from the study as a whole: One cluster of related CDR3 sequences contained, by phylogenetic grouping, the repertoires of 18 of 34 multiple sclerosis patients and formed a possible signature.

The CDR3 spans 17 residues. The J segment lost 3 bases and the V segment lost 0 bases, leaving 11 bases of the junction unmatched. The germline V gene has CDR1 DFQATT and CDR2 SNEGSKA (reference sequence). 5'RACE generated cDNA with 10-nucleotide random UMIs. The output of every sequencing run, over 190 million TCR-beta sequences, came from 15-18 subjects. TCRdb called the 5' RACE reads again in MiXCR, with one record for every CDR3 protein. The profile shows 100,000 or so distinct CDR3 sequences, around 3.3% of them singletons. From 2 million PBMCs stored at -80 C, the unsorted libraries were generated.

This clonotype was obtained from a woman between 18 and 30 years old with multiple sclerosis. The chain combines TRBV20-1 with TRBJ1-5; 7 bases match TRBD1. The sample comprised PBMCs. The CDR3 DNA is TGCAGTGCTAGAGATCGGAAAGGGGGCTTGAACAATCAGCCCCAGCATTTT. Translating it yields CSARDRKGGLNNQPQHF.